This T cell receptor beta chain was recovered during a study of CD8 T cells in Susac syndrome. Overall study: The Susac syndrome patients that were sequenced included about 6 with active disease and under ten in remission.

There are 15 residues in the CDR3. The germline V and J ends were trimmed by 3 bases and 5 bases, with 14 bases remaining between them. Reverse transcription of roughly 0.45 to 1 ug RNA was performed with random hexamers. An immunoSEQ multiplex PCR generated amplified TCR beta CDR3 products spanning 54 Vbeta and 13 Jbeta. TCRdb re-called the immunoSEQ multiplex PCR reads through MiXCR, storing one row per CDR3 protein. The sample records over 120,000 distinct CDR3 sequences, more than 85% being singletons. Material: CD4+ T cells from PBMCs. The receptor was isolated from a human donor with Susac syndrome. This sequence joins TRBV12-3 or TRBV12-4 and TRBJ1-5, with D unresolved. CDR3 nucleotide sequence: TGTGCCAGCAGTTTTTACTCACAGCAGGATCAGCCCCAGCATTTT. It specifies CASSFYSQQDQPQHF.